This T cell receptor (beta chain) derives from a study of immune characteristics of hereditary and idiopathic chronic pancreatitis. Study-level background: Local immune cells and TCRbeta repertoires in the pancreas were profiled in this study for hereditary and idiopathic chronic pancreatitis, with control organ donor pancreases used for comparison. TCRbeta sequencing was performed on a few control pancreases, seven or eight hereditary chronic pancreatitis pancreases and 6 idiopathic chronic pancreatitis pancreases. The gDNA-based approach was selected because minimal in vitro experimental manipulation of pancreas-infiltrating T cells was involved. Paper-wide results and their limitations: Chronic pancreatitis caused by alcohol use was not included in the study. Significantly increased TCRbeta repertoire diversity and reduced clonality were observed in both chronic pancreatitis groups relative to controls. Numbers of productive TCR rearrangements correlated positively with disease severity scores among approximately 13 chronic pancreatitis patients. Because patient tissue could be obtained only at the time of TPIAT, immune findings may have been influenced by differences in disease duration. Hereditary and idiopathic chronic pancreatitis differed in Vbeta-Jbeta gene family usage, including TRBV10, TRBV19, TRBV23 and TRBV5.

Relative to germline, V is missing 2 bases and J is missing 0 bases, with 4 bases of the junction outside any gene match. CDR1 and CDR2, looked up from the germline V gene, are MNHEY and SVGAGI. The CDR3, from cysteine to phenylalanine, totals 15 residues. Only the CDR3 region is kept as DNA, spanning 45 bases read in frame from base 1. Chronic pancreatitis pancreas tissue came from patients undergoing total pancreatectomy with islet autotransplantation (TPIAT). Included chronic pancreatitis patients had no known history of diabetes. For TCRbeta sequencing, genomic DNA was pulled straight from bulk pancreas tissue, skipping any T cell sorting. At two US centers, pancreas tissues from patients and organ donors were collected on a consecutive basis. For this clone: The antigen it binds to is not known. No per-base quality is available; no much larger clone lies one base away.

Receptors were amplified or captured by the immunoSEQ multiplex PCR assay. From pancreatic genomic DNA, the TCRbeta CDR3 region along with adjacent sequences was amplified and then sequenced. Processing in the source paper ran as follows. Repertoire diversity was assessed as a mean normalized Shannon-Wiener index, and productive clonality and productive rearrangement counts were also measured. Control and chronic pancreatitis repertoire metrics were compared by means of the nonparametric Mann-Whitney U test. A shared clonotype was defined as a CDR3beta sequence with the same amino acid composition and length across subjects. TCRdb provides this immuneACCESS table in a form limited to in-frame rearrangements. Some clones are lacking; in checked studies, under half of them reflect an unresolved V gene, and why the rest are absent is not known. The V and J calls and the clone size are those of that table, but D and trimming were determined from the DNA. This sample comprises about 14,000 clones, 70% to 75% of them detected only once. 14% of the sample comes from the top ten.

In this chain, TRBV6-5 is recombined with TRBJ2-7; 7 central nucleotides agree with TRBD2. This sequence was found in a human donor with chronic pancreatitis. The sequencing input was pancreas tissue with hereditary chronic pancreatitis. The nucleotide sequence is TGTGCCAGCAGTTACGGTGCGGGAGCCTCCTACGAGCAGTACTTC. This codes for CASSYGAGASYEQYF.